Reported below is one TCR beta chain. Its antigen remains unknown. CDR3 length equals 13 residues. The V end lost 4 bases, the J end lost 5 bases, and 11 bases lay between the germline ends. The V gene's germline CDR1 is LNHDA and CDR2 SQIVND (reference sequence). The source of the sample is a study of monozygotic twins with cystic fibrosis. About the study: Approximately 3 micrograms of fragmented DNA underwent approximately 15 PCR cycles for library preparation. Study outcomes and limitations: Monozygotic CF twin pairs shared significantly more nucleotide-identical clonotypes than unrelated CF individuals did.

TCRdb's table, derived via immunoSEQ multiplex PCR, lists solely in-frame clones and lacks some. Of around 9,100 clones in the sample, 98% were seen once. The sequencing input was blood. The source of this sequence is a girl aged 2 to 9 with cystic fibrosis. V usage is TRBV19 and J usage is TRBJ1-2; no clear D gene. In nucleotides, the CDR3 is TGTGCCAGTAGTACCCCCGGGAAATATGGCTACACCTTC. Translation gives CASSTPGKYGYTF.